This entry concerns a single TCR beta chain. No antigen is known for it. The data originate from a study of T cell responses to AZD1222 COVID-19 vaccine. CDR3 length: 16 amino acids. CDR1 and CDR2 (germline): SGHVS, FNYEAQ. Trimming removed 2 bases from V and 4 bases from J; junction bases left unmatched: 6. The data were produced by immunoSEQ multiplex PCR, yet TCRdb's version contains in-frame clones alone and is incomplete. The table lists about 93,000 clones, just over 85% of them singletons. Study findings and constraints: Spike-specific TCR breadth and depth were elevated following two AZD1222 doses. In a largely white British group with more females than males, clonal diversity was possibly underestimated.

Sample: peripheral blood, taken on day 0 of AZD1222 vaccination. This TCR was sampled from an adult in good health. This chain joins TRBV7-6 and TRBJ2-3; the match to TRBD1 covers 10 bases. The CDR3 is CASSLRRDRGSDTQYF. The CDR3 region has the DNA TGTGCCAGCAGCTTACGGCGGGACAGGGGTTCAGATACGCAGTATTTT.